A single T cell receptor (beta chain) is shown here with its context. Its matching antigen is unknown. The CDR3 is 15 residues long. The germline V and J ends were trimmed by 1 base and 5 bases, with 11 bases remaining between them. Germline-derived CDR1 and CDR2 are MGHRA and YSYEKL. Donors likely had unrecorded immune exposures despite being nominally healthy when sampled. PCR involved 60 Vbeta and 13 Jbeta primers. This table comes from immunoSEQ multiplex PCR, and its TCRdb copy is limited to in-frame clones, with some not included. Of roughly 120,000 clones in the sample, 80% were seen once. These data originate in a study of cytomegalovirus exposure and HLA in healthy donors. Study as a whole: Tens of millions of unique TCRs from HLA-typed donors made up an early data release. Out of 398 genotyped donors, roughly 80% belonged to the Caucasian-associated ancestry cluster. Whole-study results and caveats: An analysis was carried out at a later point. It showed that HLA-associated TCR beta chains were more clonally expanded than equally common non-associated chains.

The chain has TRBV4-1 and TRBJ2-2; D uncertain. Sequencing input: PBMCs. The receptor comes from a male donor in good health and CMV-seronegative. The CDR3 bases are TGCGCCAGCAGCCAAGCCTTTACAACGACCGGGGAGCTGTTTTTT. It yields the protein CASSQAFTTTGELFF.